This TCR beta chain was sequenced for a study of T cells expressing NK-cell markers. Study information: The study drew TCR beta repertoires from sorted CD3+CD56+NKG2C+, CD3+CD56+NKG2C- and CD3+CD56-NKG2C+ T cells.

UMI-tagged 5'RACE template switching yielded the TCR beta cDNA. TCRdb re-called the 5' RACE reads and gives one entry per CDR3 protein, without DNA. In total, the table holds about 110,000 distinct CDR3 sequences. Concerning this clonotype: Its cognate antigen is unknown.

The CDR3 has 16 residues. Looked up from germline, CDR1 is MDHEN and CDR2 is SYDVKM. Whole-study findings and limits: These clonotypes, the leaders elsewhere, also led the CD3+CD56-NKG2C+ fraction in a handful of donors.

The source material was blood T cells: a sorted CD56 or NKG2C T cell subset, CD4+ or CD8+ T cells, or bulk PBMC T cells (not recorded which). The TCR sequence derives from a woman aged 18-70 years in good health. The chain is built from TRBV28 and TRBJ1-1; TCRdb designates TRBD1, a call that cannot be tested without DNA. The CDR3 loop is CASSLLAGRGNTEAFF. The full variable domain, rest sourced from reference TRBV28 and TRBJ1-1, is DVKVTQSSRYLVKRTGEKVFLECVQDMDHENMFWYRQDPGLGLRLIYFSYDVKMKEKGDIPEGYSVSREKKERFSLILESASTNQTSMYLCASSLLAGRGNTEAFFGQGTRLTVV.